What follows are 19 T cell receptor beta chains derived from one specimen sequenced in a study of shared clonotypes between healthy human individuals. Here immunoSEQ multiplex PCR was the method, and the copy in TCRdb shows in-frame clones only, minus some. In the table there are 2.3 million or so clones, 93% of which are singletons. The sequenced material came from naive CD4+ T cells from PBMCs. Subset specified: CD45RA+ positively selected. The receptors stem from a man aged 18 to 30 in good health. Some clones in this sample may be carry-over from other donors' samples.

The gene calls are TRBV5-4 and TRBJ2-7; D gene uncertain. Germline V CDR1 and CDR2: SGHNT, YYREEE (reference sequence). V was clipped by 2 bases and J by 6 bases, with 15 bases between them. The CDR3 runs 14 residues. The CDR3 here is CASSLGSGSREQYF. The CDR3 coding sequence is TGTGCCAGCAGCTTAGGTTCCGGGTCCCGCGAGCAGTACTTC.

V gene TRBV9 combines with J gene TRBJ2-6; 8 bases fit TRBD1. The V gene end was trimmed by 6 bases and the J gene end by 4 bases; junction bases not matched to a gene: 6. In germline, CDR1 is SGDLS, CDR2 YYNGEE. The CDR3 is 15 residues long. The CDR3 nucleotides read TGTGCCAGCACCCCAGGGGGCATGGGGGCCAACGTCCTGACTTTC. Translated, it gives CASTPGGMGANVLTF.

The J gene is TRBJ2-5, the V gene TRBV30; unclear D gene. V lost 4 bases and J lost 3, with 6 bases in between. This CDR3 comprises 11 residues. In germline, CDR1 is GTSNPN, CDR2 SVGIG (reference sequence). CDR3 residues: CAWTRKETQYF. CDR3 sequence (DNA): TGTGCCTGGACTCGCAAAGAGACCCAGTACTTC.

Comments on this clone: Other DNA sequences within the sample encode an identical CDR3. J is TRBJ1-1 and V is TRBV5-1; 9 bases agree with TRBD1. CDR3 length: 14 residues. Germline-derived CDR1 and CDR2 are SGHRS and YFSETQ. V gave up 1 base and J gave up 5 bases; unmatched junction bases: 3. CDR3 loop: CASSLLGTGTEAFF. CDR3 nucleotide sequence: TGCGCCAGCAGCTTGCTAGGGACAGGGACTGAAGCTTTCTTT.

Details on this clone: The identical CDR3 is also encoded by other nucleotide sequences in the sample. The CDR3 region has the DNA TGTGCCAGCAGTTACACCAGGGGCCTCAATCAGCCCCAGCATTTT. Protein: CASSYTRGLNQPQHF. The J gene is TRBJ1-5, the V gene TRBV6-5; TRBD1 might be the D (6 bases). The CDR3 sequence is 15 residues long. CDR1 is MNHEY, CDR2 SVGAGI, per germline. V shed 2 bases and J shed 3 bases, with 11 bases lying between them.

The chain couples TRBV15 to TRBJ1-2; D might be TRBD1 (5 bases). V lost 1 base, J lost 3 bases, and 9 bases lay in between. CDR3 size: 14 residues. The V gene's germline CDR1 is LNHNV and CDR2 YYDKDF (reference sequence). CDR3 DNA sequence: TGTGCCACCAGCAGAGGGGGGAAAGACTATGGCTACACCTTC. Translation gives CATSRGGKDYGYTF. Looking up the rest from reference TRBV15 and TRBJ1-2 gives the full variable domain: DAMVIQNPRYQVTQFGKPVTLSCSQTLNHNVMYWYQQKSSQAPKLLFHYYDKDFNNEADTPDNFQSRRPNTSFCFLDIRSPGLGDTAMYLCATSRGGKDYGYTFGSGTRLTVV.

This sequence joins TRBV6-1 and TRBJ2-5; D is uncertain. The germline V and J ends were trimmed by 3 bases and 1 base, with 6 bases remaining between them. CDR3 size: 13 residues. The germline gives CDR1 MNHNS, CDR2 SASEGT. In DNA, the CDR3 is TGTGCCAGCAGTGAGGCGGTCCAAGAGACCCAGTACTTC. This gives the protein CASSEAVQETQYF.

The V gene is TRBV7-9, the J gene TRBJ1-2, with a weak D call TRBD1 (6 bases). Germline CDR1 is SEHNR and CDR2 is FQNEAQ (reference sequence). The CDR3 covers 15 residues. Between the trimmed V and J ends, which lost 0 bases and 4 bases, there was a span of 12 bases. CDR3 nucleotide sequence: TGTGCCAGCAGCTTAGCCACAGGGTGGGCCTATGGCTACACCTTC. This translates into CASSLATGWAYGYTF.

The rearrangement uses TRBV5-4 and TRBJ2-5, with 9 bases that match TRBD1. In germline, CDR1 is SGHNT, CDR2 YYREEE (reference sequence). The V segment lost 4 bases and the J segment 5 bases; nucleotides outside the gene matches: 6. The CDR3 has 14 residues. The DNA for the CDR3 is TGTGCCAGCAGCCCGGACAGGGGAGGCGAGACCCAGTACTTC. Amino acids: CASSPDRGGETQYF.

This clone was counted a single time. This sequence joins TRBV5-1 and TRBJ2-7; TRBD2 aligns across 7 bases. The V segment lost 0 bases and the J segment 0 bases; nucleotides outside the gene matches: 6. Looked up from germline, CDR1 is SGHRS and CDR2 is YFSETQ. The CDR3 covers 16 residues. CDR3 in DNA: TGCGCCAGCAGCTTGGGTCTAGCGGACTACTCCTACGAGCAGTACTTC. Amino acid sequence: CASSLGLADYSYEQYF.

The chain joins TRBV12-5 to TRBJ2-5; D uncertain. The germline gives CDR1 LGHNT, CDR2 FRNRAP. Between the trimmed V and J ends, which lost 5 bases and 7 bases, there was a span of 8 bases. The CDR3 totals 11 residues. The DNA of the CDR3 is TGTGCTAGTGGTACCTCGGGGACCCAGTACTTC. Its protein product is CASGTSGTQYF. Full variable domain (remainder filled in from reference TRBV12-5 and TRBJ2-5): DARVTQTPRHKVTEMGQEVTMRCQPILGHNTVFWYRQTMMQGLELLAYFRNRAPLDDSGMPKDRFSAEMPDATLATLKIQPSEPRDSAVYFCASGTSGTQYFGPGTRLLVL.

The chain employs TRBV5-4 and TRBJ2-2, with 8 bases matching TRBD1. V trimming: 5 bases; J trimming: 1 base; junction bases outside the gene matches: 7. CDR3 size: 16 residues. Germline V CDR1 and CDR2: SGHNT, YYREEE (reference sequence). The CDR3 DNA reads TGTGCCAGCAGGTTTAAAGGGACAGGGAACACCGGGGAGCTGTTTTTT. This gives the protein CASRFKGTGNTGELFF. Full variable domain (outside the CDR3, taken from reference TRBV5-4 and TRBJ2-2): ETGVTQSPTHLIKTRGQQVTLRCSSQSGHNTVSWYQQALGQGPQFIFQYYREEENGRGNFPPRFSGLQFPNYSSELNVNALELDDSALYLCASRFKGTGNTGELFFGEGSRLTVL.

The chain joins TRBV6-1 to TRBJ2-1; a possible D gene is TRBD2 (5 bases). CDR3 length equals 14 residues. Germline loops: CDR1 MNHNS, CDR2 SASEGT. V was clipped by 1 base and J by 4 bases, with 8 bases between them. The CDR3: CASSEGREYNEQFF. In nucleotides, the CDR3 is TGTGCCAGCAGTGAAGGCCGGGAATACAATGAGCAGTTCTTC.

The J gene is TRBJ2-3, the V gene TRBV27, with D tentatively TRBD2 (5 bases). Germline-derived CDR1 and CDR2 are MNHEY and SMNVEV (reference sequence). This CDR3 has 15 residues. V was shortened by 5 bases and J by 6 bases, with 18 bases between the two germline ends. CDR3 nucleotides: TGTGCCAGCAGTGTCGGAGGCTTGTGGAAGGATACGCAGTATTTT. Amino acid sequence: CASSVGGLWKDTQYF.

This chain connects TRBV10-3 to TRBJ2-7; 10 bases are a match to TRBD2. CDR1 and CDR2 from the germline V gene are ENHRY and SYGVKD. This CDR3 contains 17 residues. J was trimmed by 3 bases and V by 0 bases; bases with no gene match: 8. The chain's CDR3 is CAISESMSASGSYEQYF. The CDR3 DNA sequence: TGTGCCATCAGTGAGTCGATGTCGGCTAGCGGGAGCTACGAGCAGTACTTC.

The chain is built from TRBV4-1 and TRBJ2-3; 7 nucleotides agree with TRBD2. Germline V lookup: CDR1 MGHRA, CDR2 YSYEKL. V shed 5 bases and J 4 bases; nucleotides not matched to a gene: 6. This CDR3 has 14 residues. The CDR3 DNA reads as TGCGCCAGCAGCAACCAGGGAGGGGCAGATACGCAGTATTTT. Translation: CASSNQGGADTQYF.

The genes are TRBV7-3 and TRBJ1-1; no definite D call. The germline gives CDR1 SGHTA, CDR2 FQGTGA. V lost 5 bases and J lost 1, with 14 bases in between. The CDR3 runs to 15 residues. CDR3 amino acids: CASSPTRAGNTEAFF. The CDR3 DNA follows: TGTGCCAGCAGCCCTACCCGTGCGGGGAACACTGAAGCTTTCTTT.

The chain's CDR3 is CASRGLRYGYTF. The CDR3 bases are TGTGCCAGCAGGGGCCTCCGTTATGGCTACACCTTC. The rearrangement joins TRBV6-4 to TRBJ1-2, with D uncertain. With 6 bases removed from V and 5 bases from J, the gap between germline ends came to 10 bases. Germline V gene data show CDR1 as MRHNA and CDR2 as SNTAGT. The CDR3 spans 12 residues.

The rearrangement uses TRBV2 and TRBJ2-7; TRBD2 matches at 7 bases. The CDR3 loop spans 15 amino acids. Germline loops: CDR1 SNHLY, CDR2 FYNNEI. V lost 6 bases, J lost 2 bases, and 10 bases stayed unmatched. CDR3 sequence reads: CASRSNLGTTYEQYF. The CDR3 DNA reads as TGTGCCAGCAGATCTAATCTGGGGACTACCTACGAGCAGTACTTC. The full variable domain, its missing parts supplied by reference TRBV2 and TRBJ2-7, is EPEVTQTPSHQVTQMGQEVILRCVPISNHLYFYWYRQILGQKVEFLVSFYNNEISEKSEIFDDQFSVERPDGSNFTLKIRSTKLEDSAMYFCASRSNLGTTYEQYFGPGTRLTVT.